The T cell receptor (beta chain) under discussion was sequenced for a study of cytomegalovirus exposure and HLA in healthy donors. Study-level information: Of over 300 genotyped donors, around 84% clustered with self-reported Caucasian donors. Study findings and constraints: Overall, about 160 TCR beta chains were annotated as cytomegalovirus-associated. Looking again later, the authors saw that most CMV-associated TCR beta chains seemed HLA-restricted. A few V segments could not be told apart, such as TRBV6-2 and TRBV6-3, and were left out.

From germline, CDR1 is LGHNA and CDR2 YNFKEQ. V gave up 0 bases and J gave up 2 bases, with 13 bases separating them. The CDR3 totals 17 residues. Comments on this clone: The antigen remains unidentified.

Primers: 60 Vbeta forward and 13 Jbeta reverse. The table came from immunoSEQ multiplex PCR; TCRdb's copy has only in-frame clones and leaves some out. This table holds fewer than 200,000 clones, about 72% found once. The clonotype comes from a girl between 5 and 17 years old in good health and CMV-seronegative. The sequenced sample consisted of PBMCs. The rearrangement uses TRBV4-2 and TRBJ1-4; possible D gene TRBD1, 6 bases. As DNA, the CDR3 is TGTGCCAGCAGCCAAGATAAAGTAGGACAGACTAATGAAAAACTGTTTTTT. Translated: CASSQDKVGQTNEKLFF.